This paragraph reports one T cell receptor beta chain. Its binding antigen is unknown. The sample holds no much larger clone one base away, and base qualities are not on file. Libraries were made using the immunoSEQ multiplex PCR assay. Held by TCRdb, this immuneACCESS table contains in-frame sequences only and omits some clones. Under half of the omission traces to an unresolved V gene where checked; the cause of the rest is unknown. The sample data list about 61,000 clones, and around 90% of these were observed just once. Around 5.9% of the sample lies in the top ten. For this chain, trimming is 5 bases at the V end and 6 bases at the J end, and the number of junction bases without a gene match is 9. From the germline V gene, CDR1 is SGHAT and CDR2 is FQNNGV. CDR3 length: 16 amino acids, cysteine to phenylalanine. The sequence is cut down to CDR3 DNA, 48 bases in frame from base 1. This entry is derived from a study of control samples from healthy donors and cancer patients (dated by TCRdb to about 2020).

This TCR was sampled from a man aged 55 to 70 with colorectal cancer. The chain was built from TRBV11-2 and TRBJ2-3; 12 central bases correspond to TRBD2. Source material: PBMCs. The bases read TGTGCCAGCAGCATACTAGCGGGGGGACCGTTTGATACGCAGTATTTT. This codes for CASSILAGGPFDTQYF.